This TCR beta chain emerged from a study of OX40 agonist ivuxolimab in advanced cancers. Regarding the research as a whole: Ivuxolimab was a fully human IgG2 agonistic monoclonal antibody targeting the costimulatory receptor OX40 (CD134). Intravenous ivuxolimab was administered to patients every 2 weeks at six dose levels: 0.01, 0.1, 0.3, 1.5, 3 and 10 mg/kg. Among the 52 dose-escalation patients, 19 had hepatocellular carcinoma, about 15 melanoma, 9 renal cell carcinoma and 9 head and neck cancer. In the dose-escalation cohort, 65% to 90% of patients were male, and the mean age was around 60 years, with a range of roughly 20 to 80. Prior anti-PD-1, anti-PD-L1 or anti-CTLA-4 therapy was permitted, and checkpoint inhibitors had been received by around 40% of dose-escalation patients. Partial responses occurred in three dose-escalation patients: two with cutaneous melanoma and one with hepatocellular carcinoma. The point of sequencing TCRbeta in the periphery was to test whether ivuxolimab changed TCR sequence diversity and drove clonal T-cell expansion. The paper describes the monotherapy dose-escalation part (N ≈ 52 patients) of the phase I trial of ivuxolimab.

Looking up the germline V gene (reference sequence) yields CDR1 LNHDA and CDR2 SQIVND. Trimming takes 4 bases from V and 0 bases from J, and the germline ends sit 9 bases apart. Including cysteine and phenylalanine, the CDR3 has 15 amino acids. Left in the record is the CDR3 DNA by itself, 45 bases read in frame from the first base. Paper-wide results and their limitations: The antigen specificity of the clonally expanded peripheral T cells was not determined. Partial responders in the 0.1-3.0 mg/kg groups had among the lowest normalized peripheral clonal expansion, especially among CD8+ T cells. Low levels of normalized T-cell clonal expansion were also seen in some patients who did not respond. Clonal expansion of both CD4+ and CD8+ blood T cells was observed from baseline to week 6 at doses 0.1 to 3.0 mg/kg. After ivuxolimab, more expanded clones were found on average in CD8+ T cells than in CD4+ T cells.

To sequence the TCRbeta CDR3 region, genomic DNA was isolated from the sorted cells. The immunoSEQ Assay was used for sequencing of TCRbeta CDR3 regions. TCRdb's version of the immuneACCESS table is confined to in-frame rearrangements and falls short of the full clone set. An unresolved V gene accounts for under half of the shortfall where checked; the remainder is of unknown origin. This sample has about 55,000 clones in its table, and 80% of those were observed once. 3.5% to 5.5% of the sample is held by the ten biggest clonotypes. Patients with autoimmune disease history or receiving systemic immunosuppression were excluded from the trial. In every dose cohort, peripheral blood was drawn for TCR sequencing at baseline, cycle 4 day 1, and cycle 7 day 1. The samples were drawn from a first-in-human, open-label, multicenter phase I dose-escalation trial of ivuxolimab. Adults with locally advanced or metastatic melanoma, renal cell, hepatocellular, or head and neck squamous cell carcinoma were enrolled in the trial. Before TCR sequencing, CD4+ T cells and CD8+ T cells were sorted from peripheral blood as separate populations.

Notes on this clone: The target of this receptor is not known. The input lacks base qualities; no much larger clone sits a single base away.

The chain is assembled from TRBV19 and TRBJ2-2; the D segment cannot be called with confidence. Specimen: CD4+ or CD8+ T cells sorted from blood, collected in a trial of the OX40 agonist ivuxolimab. This TCR was sampled from an adult with an advanced solid tumor such as melanoma, head and neck, liver or kidney cancer. DNA sequence: TGTGCCAGTAGTACCTCGTGGTCGAACACCGGGGAGCTGTTTTTT. The resulting protein is CASSTSWSNTGELFF.